The following is a TCR beta chain sequence with its context. Only in-frame clones appear in the TCRdb table, and some are missing; sequencing was by immunoSEQ multiplex PCR. The table records 2,100,000 or so clones, approximately 96% of them present only once. V lost 4 bases to trimming and J lost 3 bases; unmatched junction nucleotides: 12. Germline-derived CDR1 and CDR2 are SGDLS and YYNGEE. This CDR3 region has 16 residues. The data derive from a study of shared clonotypes between healthy human individuals. This TCR came from a man aged 18-30 years in good health. The sample comprised naive CD4+ T cells sorted from blood. The subset here: CD45RA+ positively selected. The rearrangement joins TRBV9 to TRBJ2-7; 8 positions agree with TRBD2. The CDR3 region is CASSPRGSGAFYEQYF. The CDR3 DNA reads as TGTGCCAGCAGCCCCCGGGGTAGCGGGGCTTTCTACGAGCAGTACTTC. The entire variable domain, with the rest obtained from reference TRBV9 and TRBJ2-7, is as follows: DSGVTQTPKHLITATGQRVTLRCSPRSGDLSVYWYQQSLDQGLQFLIQYYNGEERAKGNILERFSAQQFPDLHSELNLSSLELGDSALYFCASSPRGSGAFYEQYFGPGTRLTVT.